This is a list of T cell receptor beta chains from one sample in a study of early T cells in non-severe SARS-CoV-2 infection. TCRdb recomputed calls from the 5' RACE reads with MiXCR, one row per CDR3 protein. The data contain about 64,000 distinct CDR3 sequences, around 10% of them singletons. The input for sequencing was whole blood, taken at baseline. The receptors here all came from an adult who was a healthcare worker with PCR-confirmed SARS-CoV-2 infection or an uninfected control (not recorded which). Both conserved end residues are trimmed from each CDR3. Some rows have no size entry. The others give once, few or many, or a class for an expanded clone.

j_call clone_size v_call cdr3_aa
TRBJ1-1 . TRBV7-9 ASSFLSQGEGTEAF
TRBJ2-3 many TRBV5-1 ASSLQGPRTDTQY
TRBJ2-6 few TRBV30 AWSVQGVNSGANVLT
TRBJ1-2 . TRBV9 ASSARGGYGYT
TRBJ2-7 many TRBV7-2 ASSGEGYAHEQY
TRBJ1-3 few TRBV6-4 ASSQTAESAGNTIY
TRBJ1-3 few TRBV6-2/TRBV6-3 ASSSPRGSSGNTIY
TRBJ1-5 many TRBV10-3 AISAGWGAKEQPQH
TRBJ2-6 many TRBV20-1 SASGLSGANVLT
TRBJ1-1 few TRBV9 ASSVDSGDTEAF
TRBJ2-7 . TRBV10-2 ASKRGEHQGSYEQY
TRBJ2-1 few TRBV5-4 ASSPPGDRTF
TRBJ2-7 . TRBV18 ASSPPSRYEQY
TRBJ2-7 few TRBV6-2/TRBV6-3 ARDSGAHEQY
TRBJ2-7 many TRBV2 ASQAGTGNYEQY
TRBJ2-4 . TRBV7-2 ASSLTGDHRY
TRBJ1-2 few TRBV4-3 ASSPARDNRFNYGYT
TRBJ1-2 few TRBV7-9 ASSSNTYGYT
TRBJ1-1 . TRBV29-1 STSQGADTEAF
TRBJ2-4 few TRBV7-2 ASSLSRSDIQY
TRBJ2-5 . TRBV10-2 ASSWDRGGETQY
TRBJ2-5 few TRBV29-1 SVQGGETQY
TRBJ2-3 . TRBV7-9 ASSPPPGRRVDTQY
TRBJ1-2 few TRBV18 ASSPPNRGAGYYGYT
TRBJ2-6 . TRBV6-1 ACKPGQGALAGANVLT
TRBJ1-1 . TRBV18 ASSPFRGTERTEAF
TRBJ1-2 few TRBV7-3 ASSPTGLANYGYT
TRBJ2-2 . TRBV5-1 ASSSTGAGTGELF
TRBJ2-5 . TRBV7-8 ASSPRTSGTQETQY
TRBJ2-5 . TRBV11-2 ASSLSTGRQETQY
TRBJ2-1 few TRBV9 ASSPWDYSYNEQF
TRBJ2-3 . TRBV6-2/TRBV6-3 ASSRPGQAGDTQY
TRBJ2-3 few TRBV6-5 ASSYDRFDTQY
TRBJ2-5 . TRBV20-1 SASELAGTRGY
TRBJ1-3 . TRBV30 AWSVRGTHSGNTIY
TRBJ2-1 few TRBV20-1 SAIGIGTPAYNEQF
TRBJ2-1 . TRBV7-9 ASSPRRDRHNEQF
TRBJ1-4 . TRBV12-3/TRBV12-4 ASSFREKLF
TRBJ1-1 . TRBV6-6 ASSYSPGGTEAF
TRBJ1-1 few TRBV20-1 SARDRDRVSPEAF
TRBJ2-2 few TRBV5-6 ASSLLGYGGELF
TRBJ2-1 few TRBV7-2 ASSLFLLRDPYNEQF
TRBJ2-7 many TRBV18 ASSPPGQAYEQY
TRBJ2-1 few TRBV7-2 ASSLRGGYNEQF
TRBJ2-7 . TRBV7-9 ASSLGGISSYEQY
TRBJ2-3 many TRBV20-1 SARGRGRDTQY
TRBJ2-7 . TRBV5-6 ASSPAAGLEFEQY
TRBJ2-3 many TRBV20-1 SARGTVGGSYRADTQY
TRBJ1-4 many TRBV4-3 ASSQEVGTGREKLF
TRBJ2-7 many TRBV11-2 ASSRSYEQY
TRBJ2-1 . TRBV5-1 ASSLGDYSNEQF
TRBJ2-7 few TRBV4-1 ASSQVPPRRGAHEQY
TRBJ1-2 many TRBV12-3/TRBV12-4 ASSLAATYGYT